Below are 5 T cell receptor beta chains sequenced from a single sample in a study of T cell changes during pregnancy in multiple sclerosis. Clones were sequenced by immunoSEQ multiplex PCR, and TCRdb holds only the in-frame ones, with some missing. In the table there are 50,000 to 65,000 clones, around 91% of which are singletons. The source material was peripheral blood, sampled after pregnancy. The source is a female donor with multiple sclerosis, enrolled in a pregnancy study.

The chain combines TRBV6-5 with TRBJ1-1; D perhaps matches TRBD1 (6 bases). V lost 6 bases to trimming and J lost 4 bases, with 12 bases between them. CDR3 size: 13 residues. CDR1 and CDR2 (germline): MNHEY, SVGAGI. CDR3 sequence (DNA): TGTGCCAGCAGCCATGGGGGCGGCACTGAAGCTTTCTTT. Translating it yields CASSHGGGTEAFF.

The CDR3 spells CASSLYPGFPITDTQYF. The DNA for the CDR3 is TGTGCCAGCAGCTTGTACCCAGGGTTCCCAATCACAGATACGCAGTATTTT. The chain recombines TRBV11-2 with TRBJ2-3, with a weak D call TRBD1 (5 bases). CDR1 is SGHAT, CDR2 FQNNGV, per germline. Trimming removed 3 bases at V and 2 bases at J, with 18 bases between. The CDR3 extends over 17 amino acids.

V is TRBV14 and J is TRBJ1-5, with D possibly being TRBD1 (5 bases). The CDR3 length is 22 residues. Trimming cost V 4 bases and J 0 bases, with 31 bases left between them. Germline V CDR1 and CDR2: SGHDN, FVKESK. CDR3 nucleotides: TGTGCCAGCAGCCGTATCGTGGGGGAATATCGGTTGGGACTGAATAGCAATCAGCCCCAGCATTTT. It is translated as CASSRIVGEYRLGLNSNQPQHF.

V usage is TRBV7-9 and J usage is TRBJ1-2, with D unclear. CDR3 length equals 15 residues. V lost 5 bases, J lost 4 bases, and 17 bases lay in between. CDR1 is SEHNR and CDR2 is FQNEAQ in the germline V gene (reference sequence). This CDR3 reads CASSHAEGSGYGYTF. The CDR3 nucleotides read TGTGCCAGCAGCCACGCCGAGGGTTCGGGCTATGGCTACACCTTC.

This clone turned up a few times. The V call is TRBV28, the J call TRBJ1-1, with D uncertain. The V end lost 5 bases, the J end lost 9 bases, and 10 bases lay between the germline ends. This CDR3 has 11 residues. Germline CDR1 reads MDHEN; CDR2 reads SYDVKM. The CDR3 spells CASSPRLKAFF. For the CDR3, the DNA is TGTGCCAGCAGTCCCCGGTTGAAAGCTTTCTTT.